One sample yielded the 29 T cell receptor beta chains listed below, sequenced in a study of Graves' ophthalmopathy and Graves' hyperthyroidism. RNA transcripts served as template for amplifying TCR beta CDR3 sequences. HTBI-primed RT-PCR formed the first round, and a multiplex PCR formed the second. TCRdb ran MiXCR on the multiplex PCR reads and lists one entry per CDR3 protein. Here the sample spans roughly 400,000 distinct CDR3 sequences, approximately 15% being singletons. Sequencing was carried out using peripheral blood. The receptors originated from a woman between 18 and 29 years old with stable Graves' hyperthyroidism.

The chain carries TRBV5-4 and TRBJ2-7; a possible D gene is TRBD1 (5 bases). Between the trimmed V and J ends, which lost 4 bases and 6 bases, there was a span of 14 bases. CDR3 length: 13 amino acids. The germline CDR1 and CDR2 sequences are SGHNT and YYREEE (reference sequence). The CDR3 DNA reads as TGTGCCAGCAGCCCAACGACAGTTAGCGAGCAGTACTTC. Translating gives CASSPTTVSEQYF. Full variable domain (outside the CDR3, taken from reference TRBV5-4 and TRBJ2-7): ETGVTQSPTHLIKTRGQQVTLRCSSQSGHNTVSWYQQALGQGPQFIFQYYREEENGRGNFPPRFSGLQFPNYSSELNVNALELDDSALYLCASSPTTVSEQYFGPGTRLTVT.

This clonotype came up many times. The rearrangement uses TRBV19 and TRBJ1-6, with D perhaps matching TRBD1 (5 bases). V lost 10 bases to trimming and J lost 3 bases, with 16 bases between them. CDR1 is LNHDA and CDR2 is SQIVND in the germline V gene (reference sequence). The length of the CDR3 is 15 residues. Here the CDR3 reads CATRRAGNYNSPLHF. For the CDR3, the DNA is TGTGCCACGCGCCGGGCAGGGAACTATAATTCACCCCTCCACTTT.

About this clonotype: It may be a read error: a sequence one base away is much more abundant. Written as DNA, the CDR3 is TGTGTCAGCAGCCCGGATCGGACAGGGGGAGTACACACCTTC. The encoded protein is CVSSPDRTGGVHTF. V usage is TRBV7-2 and J usage is TRBJ1-2; 10 bases are a match to TRBD1. The CDR3 is made up of 14 amino acids. Per the germline V gene, CDR1 is SGHTA and CDR2 is FQGNSA.

This clonotype has at least ten counts. This chain joins TRBV6-5 and TRBJ1-1, with 11 bases lining up with TRBD1. Germline trimming cut 5 bases from V and 2 bases from J; bases unmatched to any gene: 7. This CDR3 spans 16 amino acids. The germline gives CDR1 MNHEY, CDR2 SVGAGI. The CDR3 loop reads CASSRTGGGINTEAFF. In nucleotides, the CDR3 is TGTGCCAGCAGTCGGACAGGGGGCGGTATTAACACTGAAGCTTTCTTT.

This clonotype was recorded at least ten times. The V gene is TRBV27, the J gene TRBJ1-6; unclear D gene. The CDR3 runs to 17 residues. The germline V and J ends were trimmed by 5 bases and 0 bases, with 14 bases remaining between them. Germline CDR1 is MNHEY and CDR2 is SMNVEV (reference sequence). The CDR3 nucleotides are TGTGCCAGCAGTCGAGATCCATCTGACTCCTATAATTCACCCCTCCACTTT. This translates into CASSRDPSDSYNSPLHF.

This clonotype was counted at least ten times. The rearrangement uses TRBV7-8 and TRBJ2-5, with 12 bases fitting TRBD2. Germline trimming cut 1 base from V and 1 base from J; bases unmatched to any gene: 10. The germline V gene has CDR1 SGHVS and CDR2 FQNEAQ. CDR3 size: 19 residues. CDR3 region: CASSLGGLAGGLPQETQYF. CDR3 bases: TGTGCCAGCAGCTTAGGAGGTCTAGCGGGGGGGCTTCCCCAAGAGACCCAGTACTTC.

Many counts were recorded for this clonotype. The genes are TRBV6-5 and TRBJ1-5; D is uncertain. The CDR3 covers 13 residues. Germline V CDR1 and CDR2: MNHEY, SVGAGI. Trimming cost V 0 bases and J 5 bases, with 5 bases left between them. CDR3 in amino acids: CASSYSKDQPQHF. CDR3 DNA sequence: TGTGCCAGCAGTTACTCGAAAGATCAGCCCCAGCATTTT.

This clonotype has at least ten counts. The rearrangement links TRBV12-3 or TRBV12-4 to TRBJ1-2; D possibly corresponds to TRBD1 (5 bases). This CDR3 is built from 13 residues. Trimming removed 5 bases from V and 6 bases from J, with 13 bases in between. The CDR3 loop is CASSLGGVNGYTF. CDR3 nucleotide sequence: TGTGCCAGCAGTCTTGGGGGGGTGAATGGCTACACCTTC.

This clonotype was observed many times. V is TRBV29-1 and J is TRBJ1-1; D gene uncertain. V was trimmed by 3 bases and J by 4 bases, leaving 12 bases between them. Germline V CDR1 and CDR2: SQVTM, ANQGSEA. This CDR3 has 13 amino acids. CDR3 residues: CSVEPRAVTEAFF. As DNA, the CDR3 is TGCAGCGTTGAGCCGCGAGCTGTCACTGAAGCTTTCTTT.

In its sample, this clonotype was seen many times. The chain uses TRBV12-3 or TRBV12-4 and TRBJ1-6, with D maybe TRBD1 (6 bases). The V end lost 6 bases, the J end lost 4 bases, and 13 bases lay between the germline ends. The CDR3 has 15 amino acids. CDR3 in DNA: TGTGCCAGCAGCACAGGGCCGGCGTATAATTCACCCCTCCACTTT. This gives the protein CASSTGPAYNSPLHF.

Ten or more counts support this clonotype. V usage is TRBV15 and J usage is TRBJ2-2, with TRBD1 matching over 9 bases. This CDR3 is built from 15 residues. V lost 5 bases, J lost 8 bases, and 9 bases stayed unmatched. Per the germline V gene, CDR1 is LNHNV and CDR2 is YYDKDF (reference sequence). The CDR3 is CATSDRDRAEGELFF. DNA for the CDR3: TGTGCCACCAGCGACCGGGACAGGGCGGAGGGGGAGCTGTTTTTT.

This clonotype was counted at least ten times. This chain connects TRBV27 to TRBJ2-7, with 8 bases fitting TRBD1. With 5 bases clipped from V and 1 base from J, the junction kept 7 bases outside the gene matches. The germline V gene has CDR1 MNHEY and CDR2 SMNVEV (reference sequence). The CDR3 runs 15 residues. Written as DNA, the CDR3 is TGTGCCAGCAGTACAGGGGGTACCTTTTCCTACGAGCAGTACTTC. Its protein is CASSTGGTFSYEQYF.

Comment on this clonotype: It is likely a read error, because the conserved phenylalanine at the end of the CDR3 is missing. The chain combines TRBV12-3 or TRBV12-4 with TRBJ1-1; TRBD1 is a possible D gene (5 bases). This CDR3 contains 15 residues. Trimming removed 4 bases at V and 3 bases at J, with 15 bases between. CDR3 sequence: CASSSAGGDDTEAFY. The CDR3 nucleotides are TGTGCCAGCAGTTCCGCTGGGGGAGATGACACTGAAGCTTTCTAT.

This clonotype occurred a few times. The chain combines TRBV19 with TRBJ1-1; 10 nucleotides line up with TRBD1. The CDR3 spans 17 residues. Germline V gene data show CDR1 as LNHDA and CDR2 as SQIVND (reference sequence). V dropped 6 bases and J dropped 2; count of bases not matched to a gene: 12. DNA for the CDR3: TGTGCCAGTAGGACAGGGGGCGGTTTCCCATTTAACACTGAAGCTTTCTTT. It translates to CASRTGGGFPFNTEAFF.

In its sample, this clonotype was seen a few times. The chain employs TRBV7-2 and TRBJ1-2; 9 positions agree with TRBD1. V was pared by 4 bases and J by 9 bases, with 6 bases of the junction left unmatched. Per germline, CDR1 SGHTA and CDR2 FQGNSA. CDR3 length equals 13 residues. In DNA form, the CDR3 reads TGTGCCAGCAGCTCAGACAGGGGGATGCGCTACACCTTC. It specifies CASSSDRGMRYTF.

This clonotype was counted at least ten times. The rearrangement uses TRBV10-3 and TRBJ1-1, with D perhaps TRBD1 (5 bases). Trimming took 8 bases from V and 1 from J, leaving 14 bases between them. The CDR3 loop spans 14 amino acids. Germline lookup yields CDR1 ENHRY and CDR2 SYGVKD. The CDR3 loop is CAIQMDTTNTEAFF. CDR3 nucleotide sequence: TGTGCCATCCAAATGGACACTACGAACACTGAAGCTTTCTTT.

This clonotype was observed at least ten times. The rearrangement links TRBV2 to TRBJ1-1; D may be TRBD1 (6 bases). Germline loops: CDR1 SNHLY, CDR2 FYNNEI. The V end was cut by 10 bases, the J end by 10 bases, with 10 bases between. The CDR3 sequence is 9 residues long. The CDR3 sequence: CATPQGAFF. CDR3 nucleotides: TGTGCCACACCACAGGGAGCTTTCTTT.

To note about this clonotype: A much more abundant neighbour one base away suggests this may be a read error. The rearrangement uses TRBV6-1 and TRBJ2-2, with 7 nucleotides matching TRBD2. The germline V gene has CDR1 MNHNS and CDR2 SASEGT. This CDR3 is 17 amino acids long. CDR3 sequence: CASNHVGGLPNTGELCF. The CDR3 DNA is TGTGCCAGCAATCATGTGGGGGGACTACCGAACACCGGGGAGCTGTGTTTT.

This clonotype has ten or more counts. The chain uses TRBV10-3 and TRBJ2-5; 10 bases agree with TRBD2. With 8 bases clipped from V and 5 bases from J, the junction kept 26 bases outside the gene matches. The germline gives CDR1 ENHRY, CDR2 SYGVKD. CDR3 size: 20 residues. CDR3 amino acids: CAIPPGTPLLAGTARETQYF. CDR3 in DNA: TGTGCCATCCCCCCAGGGACCCCACTACTAGCGGGGACAGCTCGGGAGACCCAGTACTTC.

The chain recombines TRBV6-2 or TRBV6-3 with TRBJ2-5, with TRBD1 matching 8 bases. This CDR3 is 13 amino acids long. With V trimmed by 2 bases and J by 9 bases, 5 bases remained unmatched. Germline CDR1 MNHEY, CDR2 SVGEGT. The CDR3 DNA follows: TGTGCCAGCAGTTACCCGGGACAGGCGGCCCAGTACTTC. Protein: CASSYPGQAAQYF.

This clonotype came up many times. The rearrangement joins TRBV3-1 to TRBJ1-2, with D perhaps TRBD1 (5 bases). The CDR3 is 11 residues long. Germline V CDR1 and CDR2: LGHDT, YNNKEL (reference sequence). With 5 bases removed from V and 6 bases from J, the gap between germline ends came to 7 bases. The CDR3 nucleotides are TGTGCCAGCAGCGGGGGTAATGGCTACACCTTC. This gives the protein CASSGGNGYTF.

CDR3 in DNA: TGTGCCAGTAGTAAGGCGACAGGGTACCAAGAGACCCAGTACTTC. Its protein product is CASSKATGYQETQYF. The chain carries TRBV19 and TRBJ2-5; 7 bases are shared with TRBD1. In germline, CDR1 is LNHDA, CDR2 SQIVND (reference sequence). V was pared by 4 bases and J by 0 bases, with 5 bases of the junction left unmatched. This CDR3 comprises 15 residues.

This clonotype was picked up many times. This chain links TRBV12-3 or TRBV12-4 with TRBJ1-6, with TRBD1 matching over 10 bases. CDR3 length equals 14 residues. J gave up 10 bases and V 5 bases, and 5 bases lay outside the gene matches. CDR3 sequence (DNA): TGTGCCAGCAGTCTCGGACAGGGGGGCTCACCCCTCCACTTT. It specifies CASSLGQGGSPLHF.

This clonotype has at least ten counts. The V gene is TRBV12-3 or TRBV12-4, the J gene TRBJ1-5, with TRBD1 as a possible D gene (5 bases). V lost 7 bases and J 4 bases, leaving 14 bases between the germline ends. CDR3 length: 14 residues. Here the CDR3 DNA reads TGTGCCAGCAACCAGGGTCGGGGGAATCAGCCCCAGCATTTT. Encoded protein: CASNQGRGNQPQHF.

This clonotype was seen only a few times. The chain combines TRBV5-6 with TRBJ1-2; D is uncertain. CDR3 size: 13 residues. Germline CDR1 SGHDT, CDR2 YYEEEE. Trimming shortened V by 2 bases and J by 3 bases, and 8 bases separated the two germline ends. The CDR3 sequence is CASSFTVDYGYTF. The CDR3 coding sequence is TGTGCCAGCAGCTTCACGGTTGACTATGGCTACACCTTC.

This clonotype was seen repeatedly, ten times or more. The chain uses TRBV6-5 and TRBJ2-7; D is undetermined. V was cut by 2 bases and J by 2 bases, with 7 bases left in between. Per germline, CDR1 MNHEY and CDR2 SVGAGI. The CDR3 spans 13 residues. In DNA form, the CDR3 reads TGTGCCAGCAGTTACACAGATGCCTACGAGCAGTACTTC. Translation gives CASSYTDAYEQYF.

This clonotype has at least ten counts. The rearrangement uses TRBV29-1 and TRBJ2-7; no clear D. Trimming stripped 4 bases from V and 2 bases from J, with 12 bases between. The CDR3 loop spans 13 amino acids. Germline V gene data show CDR1 as SQVTM and CDR2 as ANQGSEA. CDR3 amino acids: CSVVIVSTYEQYF. The CDR3 DNA sequence: TGCAGCGTTGTCATCGTTTCCACCTACGAGCAGTACTTC.

The chain employs TRBV7-2 and TRBJ1-3, with D hard to call. The CDR3 totals 15 residues. Trimming left V 0 bases short and J 0 bases short, with 6 bases between. Germline CDR1 and CDR2: SGHTA and FQGNSA. The CDR3 nucleotides are TGTGCCAGCAGCTTAGCGGGAGCCTCTGGAAACACCATATATTTT. It specifies CASSLAGASGNTIYF.

This clonotype was seen ten or more times. The rearrangement joins TRBV12-3 or TRBV12-4 to TRBJ1-6, with 9 positions matching TRBD1. The length of the CDR3 is 17 residues. The junction had 13 bases not matched to a gene; V was cut back by 4 bases and J by 9 bases. The CDR3 bases are TGTGCCAGCAGTTACGGACAGGGGAGAACTAGCGGTTCACCCCTCCACTTT. This gives the protein CASSYGQGRTSGSPLHF.